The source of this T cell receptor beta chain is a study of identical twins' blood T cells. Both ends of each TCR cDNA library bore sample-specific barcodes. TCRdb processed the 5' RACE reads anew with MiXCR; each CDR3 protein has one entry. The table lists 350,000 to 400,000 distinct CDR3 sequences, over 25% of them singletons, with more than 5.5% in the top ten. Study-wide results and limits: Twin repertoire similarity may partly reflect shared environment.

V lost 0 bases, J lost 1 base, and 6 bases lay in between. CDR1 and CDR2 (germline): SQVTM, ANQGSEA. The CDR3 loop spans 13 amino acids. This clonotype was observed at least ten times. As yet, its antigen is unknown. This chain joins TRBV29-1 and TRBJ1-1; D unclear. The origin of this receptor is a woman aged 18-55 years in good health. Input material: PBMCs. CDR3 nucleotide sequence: TGCAGCGTTGAAGAGCAGGAGAACACTGAAGCTTTCTTT. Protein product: CSVEEQENTEAFF.